The 20 T cell receptor beta chains below come from one sample, sequenced in a study of beta chain features in type 1 diabetes. What was sequenced were expressed TCRB transcripts, since all of the isolated RNA had been reverse transcribed. Method: immunoSEQ multiplex PCR; TCRdb's copy keeps in-frame clones and lacks some. The data show around 330,000 clones, roughly 11% seen once. Sample: naive CD4+ T cells from blood. All receptors derive from a woman under 40 in good health.

Only a few counts were recorded for this clone. This sequence joins TRBV19 and TRBJ1-2, with unresolved D. V was trimmed by 5 bases and J by 8 bases, leaving 21 bases between them. The CDR3 contains 15 residues. Germline V lookup: CDR1 LNHDA, CDR2 SQIVND (reference sequence). The CDR3 region is CASSPRGERYGGYTF. The CDR3 DNA reads TGTGCCAGTAGTCCTCGCGGGGAGCGGTACGGAGGCTACACCTTC.

The chain recombines TRBV29-1 with TRBJ2-1; a weak D match, TRBD2 (7 bases). The V and J ends lost 3 bases and 6 bases respectively, with 15 bases between them. Germline lookup yields CDR1 SQVTM and CDR2 ANQGSEA. The CDR3 is 14 residues long. The CDR3 region has the DNA TGCAGCGTTGAGGTATACCGGGGGGCCAATGAGCAGTTCTTC. Its protein product is CSVEVYRGANEQFF.

This CDR3 is CASNQAAGANYGYTF. The DNA for the CDR3 is TGTGCCAGCAATCAGGCGGCAGGGGCTAACTATGGCTACACCTTC. The chain is built from TRBV28 and TRBJ1-2; D perhaps matches TRBD1 (6 bases). Trimming left V 7 bases short and J 0 bases short, with 15 bases between. CDR1 and CDR2 from the germline V gene are MDHEN and SYDVKM. There are 15 residues in the CDR3.

This chain connects TRBV5-4 to TRBJ2-1; TRBD2 matches at 10 bases. This CDR3 has 14 amino acids. Germline V gives CDR1 SGHNT, CDR2 YYREEE (reference sequence). The junction had 3 bases not matched to a gene; V was cut back by 1 base and J by 8 bases. The CDR3 bases are TGTGCCAGCAGCTTGTCCCTAGCGGGGGATGAGCAGTTCTTC. It is translated as CASSLSLAGDEQFF.

This clone was detected a few times. The rearrangement uses TRBV18 and TRBJ1-4; D is undetermined. The CDR3 totals 16 residues. Germline CDR1 reads KGHSH; CDR2 reads LQKENI. The V end lost 3 bases, the J end lost 8 bases, and 19 bases lay between the germline ends. The CDR3 here is CASSPRGEAAGEKLFF. The CDR3 coding sequence is TGTGCCAGCTCACCGCGAGGTGAGGCCGCCGGGGAAAAACTGTTTTTT.

This clone was observed a few times. This sequence joins TRBV7-2 and TRBJ2-7; 7 bases match TRBD1. Germline V gene data show CDR1 as SGHTA and CDR2 as FQGNSA. The CDR3 is 14 residues long. Trimming cost V 1 base and J 3 bases; bases outside gene matches: 3. The CDR3 DNA follows: TGTGCCAGCAGCTTAGAACAGGGGTACTACGAGCAGTACTTC. Translated: CASSLEQGYYEQYF.

In its sample, this clone was seen a few times. The chain carries TRBV7-3 and TRBJ2-7; D perhaps matches TRBD1 (6 bases). The CDR3 is 15 residues long. Germline V lookup: CDR1 SGHTA, CDR2 FQGTGA. Trimming cost V 1 base and J 3 bases, with 13 bases left between them. The DNA for the CDR3 is TGTGCCAGCAGCTTAATGGGAACAGGGCGCTACGAGCAGTACTTC. Translated, it gives CASSLMGTGRYEQYF.

In its sample, this clone was seen a few times. This sequence joins TRBV5-1 and TRBJ2-1; D gene uncertain. The CDR3 is 12 residues long. CDR1 and CDR2 from the germline V gene are SGHRS and YFSETQ. The V and J ends lost 5 bases and 8 bases respectively, with 11 bases between them. The CDR3 nucleotides are TGCGCCAGCAGGATGAGCCAGGATGAGCAGTTCTTC. This encodes CASRMSQDEQFF. Together with reference TRBV5-1 and TRBJ2-1, the CDR3 gives the full variable domain: KAGVTQTPRYLIKTRGQQVTLSCSPISGHRSVSWYQQTPGQGLQFLFEYFSETQRNKGNFPGRFSGRQFSNSRSEMNVSTLELGDSALYLCASRMSQDEQFFGPGTRLTVL.

The rearrangement uses TRBV6-5 and TRBJ2-7; the match to TRBD1 covers 9 bases. Losses at the gene ends were 6 bases for V and 0 bases for J; bases not matched to a gene: 3. The CDR3 consists of 14 residues. CDR1 is MNHEY and CDR2 is SVGAGI in the germline V gene. CDR3 amino acids: CASRGTGSSYEQYF. CDR3 nucleotide sequence: TGTGCCAGCAGGGGGACAGGGAGCTCCTACGAGCAGTACTTC.

The V call is TRBV30, the J call TRBJ2-2, with D perhaps matching TRBD2 (5 bases). CDR3 length equals 11 residues. With 2 bases removed from V and 8 bases from J, the gap between germline ends came to 6 bases. The germline V gene encodes CDR1 GTSNPN and CDR2 SVGIG (reference sequence). CDR3 residues: CAWSTGGELFF. The CDR3 DNA reads as TGTGCCTGGAGTACGGGAGGGGAGCTGTTTTTT.

The chain joins TRBV7-2 to TRBJ2-3, with D perhaps TRBD2 (5 bases). Germline CDR1 and CDR2: SGHTA and FQGNSA. CDR3 size: 16 residues. V dropped 3 bases and J dropped 2 bases, with 15 bases sitting between them. The CDR3 sequence is CASSFGAKRSTDTQYF. CDR3 nucleotide sequence: TGTGCCAGCAGCTTTGGAGCTAAGCGGTCCACAGATACGCAGTATTTT. Using reference TRBV7-2 and TRBJ2-3 for the parts outside the CDR3, the full variable domain is GAGVSQSPSNKVTEKGKDVELRCDPISGHTALYWYRQSLGQGLEFLIYFQGNSAPDKSGLPSDRFSAERTGGSVSTLTIQRTQQEDSAVYLCASSFGAKRSTDTQYFGPGTRLTVL.

This clone occurred many times. The V call is TRBV23-1, the J call TRBJ1-5; D is perhaps TRBD1 (6 bases). TRBV23-1 belongs to the ORF category, with a function that is uncertain. V lost 4 bases, J lost 6 bases, and 19 bases lay in between. The CDR3 totals 16 residues. The CDR3 region has the DNA TGCGCCAGCAGTCGCAGCGCGACAGGAACGAGTCAGCCCCAGCATTTT. This translates into CASSRSATGTSQPQHF.

The chain's CDR3 is CATSPRLAGVYEQYF. CDR3 nucleotides: TGTGCCACCAGCCCCAGACTAGCGGGAGTTTACGAGCAGTACTTC. This rearrangement joins TRBV15 to TRBJ2-7, with 12 bases lining up with TRBD2. The trim removed 5 bases at V and 4 bases at J, leaving 6 bases unmatched. The germline V gene has CDR1 LNHNV and CDR2 YYDKDF (reference sequence). The CDR3 length is 15 residues.

There are a few counts of this clone. The rearrangement uses TRBV25-1 and TRBJ2-2; 7 bases align to TRBD1. The germline V gene has CDR1 MGHDK and CDR2 SYGVNS. V was pared by 5 bases and J by 2 bases, with 11 bases of the junction left unmatched. The CDR3 is made up of 17 amino acids. The CDR3 sequence: CASSLGQTGRNTGELFF. The CDR3 DNA reads as TGTGCCAGCAGTCTCGGTCAGACAGGGAGAAACACCGGGGAGCTGTTTTTT.

The V call is TRBV27, the J call TRBJ1-1; the D gene is possibly TRBD1 (5 bases). The CDR3 has 14 residues. V was trimmed by 2 bases and J by 1 base, leaving 8 bases between them. In germline, CDR1 is MNHEY, CDR2 SMNVEV (reference sequence). The CDR3 bases are TGTGCCAGCAGTTTAAGACAGACGAACACTGAAGCTTTCTTT. Protein sequence: CASSLRQTNTEAFF.

There are a few counts of this clone. The chain carries TRBV29-1 and TRBJ2-7; 7 nucleotides agree with TRBD2. From germline, CDR1 is SQVTM and CDR2 ANQGSEA. V lost 6 bases and J lost 4; bases outside the gene matches: 15. The CDR3 is 15 residues long. The CDR3, as DNA: TGCAGCGTCCGTCCCGCGGCGGGAGAGGCGTACGAGCAGTACTTC. It encodes CSVRPAAGEAYEQYF.

This clone was seen only a few times. This chain connects TRBV29-1 to TRBJ2-7, with TRBD2 matching 12 bases. The trim removed 5 bases at V and 2 bases at J, leaving 4 bases unmatched. Per the germline V gene, CDR1 is SQVTM and CDR2 is ANQGSEA. The CDR3 contains 14 residues. The CDR3 DNA is TGCAGCGTTAACCTAGCGGGAGGGACCTACGAGCAGTACTTC. Translated: CSVNLAGGTYEQYF.

The genes are TRBV30 and TRBJ2-2; 7 nucleotides agree with TRBD1. CDR1 is GTSNPN, CDR2 SVGIG, per germline (reference sequence). The CDR3 sequence is 14 residues long. Trimming took 4 bases from V and 4 from J; bases not matched to a gene: 6. The CDR3 reads CAWNRGPTTGELFF. The DNA of the CDR3 is TGTGCCTGGAATAGGGGGCCGACCACCGGGGAGCTGTTTTTT.

This clone was observed a handful of times. The chain links TRBV28 to TRBJ2-1, with D perhaps TRBD1 (6 bases). V was trimmed by 1 base and J by 8 bases, leaving 9 bases between them. The CDR3 loop spans 13 amino acids. Looked up from germline, CDR1 is MDHEN and CDR2 is SYDVKM. The CDR3: CASSLSGVHEQFF. Here the CDR3 DNA reads TGTGCCAGCAGTTTATCAGGGGTCCATGAGCAGTTCTTC.

The V call is TRBV7-3, the J call TRBJ2-2; 8 nucleotides match TRBD1. Germline CDR1 reads SGHTA; CDR2 reads FQGTGA. The CDR3 has 17 amino acids. The junction had 9 bases not matched to a gene; V was cut back by 1 base and J by 5 bases. CDR3: CASSLISGTGVTGELFF. CDR3 bases: TGTGCCAGCAGCTTAATATCCGGGACAGGCGTGACCGGGGAGCTGTTTTTT.